Listed below are T cell receptor beta chains from one sample, sequenced in a study of T-cell reconstitution after alpha-beta-depleted transplantation in children. TCRdb itself ran the PCR reads through MiXCR, one entry per CDR3 protein. The sample lists around 250,000 distinct CDR3 sequences, more than 9% occurring once. This specimen consisted of PBMCs from the stem cell graft donor, obtained from the stem cell graft. Source of these receptors: a human donor who donated a stem cell graft to a child with SCID. Both conserved end residues are part of each CDR3. The order of the fields is D gene, V gene, clone size, J gene, CDR3 DNA, CDR3 protein. A D gene is named only where the DNA matches it firmly. Expanded clones get a size class; other rows say once, few or many, or leave the size out.

NA	TRBV5-6	many	TRBJ2-7	TGTGCCAGCAGCTTGTGGGGGCTAAGTGAGCAGTACTTC	CASSLWGLSEQYF
TRBD2	TRBV19	NA	TRBJ2-2	TGTGCCAGTAACCCGGGACTAGCGGCTGGGGAGCTGTTTTTT	CASNPGLAAGELFF
TRBD1	TRBV7-8	few	TRBJ2-7	TGTGCCAGCAGCCCGGACAGGGGGCAAAACGAGCAGTACTTC	CASSPDRGQNEQYF
TRBD1	TRBV5-1	few	TRBJ2-1	TGCGCCAGCAGCTTAAGGACAGGGGGAAAGAATGAGCAGTTCTTC	CASSLRTGGKNEQFF
TRBD1	TRBV28	few	TRBJ2-2	TGTGCCAGCAGTTCTCCACCCGGGACAGAGAACACCGGGGAGCTGTTTTTT	CASSSPPGTENTGELFF
NA	TRBV5-1	many	TRBJ2-3	TGCGCCAGCAGCTTCTGGGGCAGCACAGATACGCAGTATTTT	CASSFWGSTDTQYF
TRBD1	TRBV12-3/TRBV12-4	NA	TRBJ2-3	TGTGCCAGCAGTTTATCGGGACAGCTTTCCACAGATACGCAGTATTTT	CASSLSGQLSTDTQYF
TRBD2	TRBV19	few	TRBJ2-2	TGTGCCAGTAGTCCTCCCTATGGCGGGGGTCTCACCGGGGAGCTGTTTTTT	CASSPPYGGGLTGELFF
NA	TRBV29-1	many	TRBJ2-5	TGCAGCGTTGATGCCGGGGAAGAGACCCAGTACTTC	CSVDAGEETQYF
NA	TRBV12-3/TRBV12-4	many	TRBJ1-4	TGTGCCAGCAGTTTAAGTGCTGGGGAAAAACTGTTTTTT	CASSLSAGEKLFF
NA	TRBV7-8	few	TRBJ2-7	TGTGCCAGCAGCGCACGGACAGCTACCTACGAGCAGTACTTC	CASSARTATYEQYF
TRBD2	TRBV20-1	few	TRBJ2-5	TGCAGTGCTAGAGATCCAGCGGGAGAGCAAGAGACCCAGTACTTC	CSARDPAGEQETQYF
NA	TRBV25-1	many	TRBJ1-2	TGTGCCAGCAGCGTCGGGACGGTCTATGGCTACACCTTC	CASSVGTVYGYTF
NA	TRBV7-6	NA	TRBJ2-3	TGTGCCAGCAGCTTAAAGCAGGCAGATACGCAGTATTTT	CASSLKQADTQYF
NA	TRBV6-1	NA	TRBJ2-2	TGTGCCAGCAGTGAAGGCAGGGTCGGGGAGCTGTTTTTT	CASSEGRVGELFF
NA	TRBV11-2	many	TRBJ2-1	TGTGCCAGCAGCTTAGTCAAAAGGGCACTGGAGCAGTTCTTC	CASSLVKRALEQFF